These 14 T cell receptor beta chains share one sample of origin, sequenced in a study of blood T cell repertoires in COVID-19. The protocol was immunoSEQ multiplex PCR, while the TCRdb copy is restricted to in-frame clones and leaves out a portion. The sample lists roughly 170,000 clones, 88% occurring once. Material for sequencing was peripheral blood. These receptor sequences come from a man aged 60 to 69 with acute or convalescent COVID-19.

The CDR3 DNA is TGTGCCAGCAGCCGGGACTGGACCTACGAGCAGTACTTC. This codes for CASSRDWTYEQYF. The gene calls are TRBV6-2 or TRBV6-3 and TRBJ2-7; TRBD2 might be the D (6 bases). CDR3 size: 13 residues. The germline V gene has CDR1 MNHEY and CDR2 SVGEGT. The germline V and J ends were trimmed by 6 bases and 2 bases, with 11 bases remaining between them.

The V and J genes are TRBV5-1 and TRBJ1-6; TRBD1 might be the D (6 bases). Trimming stripped 0 bases from V and 5 bases from J, with 15 bases between. CDR3 size: 17 residues. From germline, CDR1 is SGHRS and CDR2 YFSETQ. Here the CDR3 reads CASSLGAGAGDNSPLHF. The CDR3 DNA is TGCGCCAGCAGCTTGGGGGCAGGGGCAGGGGATAATTCACCCCTCCACTTT.

This chain connects TRBV12-5 to TRBJ1-2; no reliable D call. Germline assignment: CDR1 LGHNT and CDR2 FRNRAP. This CDR3 has 13 amino acids. The V end lost 6 bases, the J end lost 4 bases, and 12 bases lay between the germline ends. CDR3 nucleotide sequence: TGTGCTAGTGGGCCCCCCTTGGCCTATGGCTACACCTTC. Its protein product is CASGPPLAYGYTF.

V gene TRBV5-1 combines with J gene TRBJ1-4; weak D call: TRBD1 (6 bases). The CDR3 runs to 18 residues. Germline CDR1 reads SGHRS; CDR2 reads YFSETQ. V lost 4 bases and J 3 bases, leaving 22 bases between the germline ends. CDR3 residues: CASSPLLALDSPNEKLFF. Here the CDR3 DNA reads TGCGCCAGCAGCCCACTCTTGGCGCTGGACAGCCCTAATGAAAAACTGTTTTTT. The entire variable domain, with the rest obtained from reference TRBV5-1 and TRBJ1-4, is as follows: KAGVTQTPRYLIKTRGQQVTLSCSPISGHRSVSWYQQTPGQGLQFLFEYFSETQRNKGNFPGRFSGRQFSNSRSEMNVSTLELGDSALYLCASSPLLALDSPNEKLFFGSGTQLSVL.

The gene calls are TRBV19 and TRBJ1-1, with D possibly being TRBD1 (5 bases). V dropped 5 bases and J dropped 5 bases, with 15 bases sitting between them. The CDR3 loop spans 14 amino acids. Germline V gives CDR1 LNHDA, CDR2 SQIVND (reference sequence). The CDR3 protein is CASSHPTGGTEAFF. Here the CDR3 DNA reads TGTGCCAGTAGTCATCCTACGGGGGGGACTGAAGCTTTCTTT.

The chain combines TRBV15 with TRBJ1-1; tentative D call: TRBD1 (5 bases). This CDR3 has 14 residues. Trimming shortened V by 3 bases and J by 6 bases, and 14 bases separated the two germline ends. CDR1 is LNHNV and CDR2 is YYDKDF in the germline V gene (reference sequence). DNA of the CDR3: TGTGCCACCAGCAGTGGGGTGGGGGGAGCTGAAGCTTTCTTT. It is translated as CATSSGVGGAEAFF.

The chain employs TRBV9 and TRBJ2-1; 16 positions agree with TRBD2. The CDR3 is 20 residues long. J was trimmed by 1 base and V by 0 bases; bases with no gene match: 7. CDR1 and CDR2 (germline): SGDLS, YYNGEE. The CDR3 bases are TGTGCCAGCAGCGTAGAGCTGGGACTAGCGGGAGGGGGTTCCTACAATGAGCAGTTCTTC. As protein: CASSVELGLAGGGSYNEQFF.

V usage is TRBV6-6 and J usage is TRBJ1-3; TRBD1 matches at 8 bases. V lost 4 bases and J lost 0; bases outside the gene matches: 2. The CDR3 covers 15 residues. The V gene's germline CDR1 is MNHNY and CDR2 SVGAGI (reference sequence). CDR3 loop: CASSFGQGSGNTIYF. The DNA for the CDR3 is TGTGCCAGCAGTTTCGGACAGGGCTCTGGAAACACCATATATTTT.

In this sample, this clone turned up once. Other DNA sequences in this specimen translate into the identical CDR3. The DNA for the CDR3 is TGTGCCAGCAGCGTAGACAGGGGGCAGGGGGAGACCCAGTACTTC. It yields the protein CASSVDRGQGETQYF. The chain combines TRBV9 with TRBJ2-5; 9 nucleotides agree with TRBD1. This CDR3 is built from 15 residues. V was clipped by 0 bases and J by 5 bases; unmatched bases: 5. Germline loops: CDR1 SGDLS, CDR2 YYNGEE.

This sequence joins TRBV15 and TRBJ1-1, with D perhaps TRBD1 (5 bases). With 3 bases removed from V and 0 bases from J, the gap between germline ends came to 8 bases. There are 14 residues in the CDR3. CDR1 and CDR2 from the germline V gene are LNHNV and YYDKDF (reference sequence). The CDR3 reads CATSRTAMNTEAFF. CDR3 nucleotide sequence: TGTGCCACCAGCAGGACAGCCATGAACACTGAAGCTTTCTTT.

This rearrangement joins TRBV29-1 to TRBJ2-4; possibly TRBD2 for D (5 bases). CDR3 length: 14 residues. The germline V and J ends were trimmed by 6 bases and 0 bases, with 12 bases remaining between them. CDR1 and CDR2 from the germline V gene are SQVTM and ANQGSEA. The CDR3 bases are TGCAGCGTCAAAGGACTTTTAGCCAAAAACATTCAGTACTTC. Translation gives CSVKGLLAKNIQYF.

In this sample, this clone turned up once. The chain is built from TRBV21-1 and TRBJ1-1. TRBV21-1 constitutes a pseudogene. The CDR3 sequence is 15 residues long. This CDR3 reads CASSKRGGWNTEAFF. In nucleotides, the CDR3 is TGTGCCAGCAGCAAAAGAGGAGGATGGAACACTGAAGCTTTCTTT.

The genes are TRBV6-6 and TRBJ2-5; 8 bases agree with TRBD2. The ends lost 1 base at V and 5 bases at J; junction bases unmatched: 3. Germline CDR1 MNHNY, CDR2 SVGAGI (reference sequence). CDR3 length: 14 amino acids. CDR3 residues: CASSYLTSEETQYF. CDR3 DNA: TGTGCCAGCAGTTACTTGACTAGCGAGGAGACCCAGTACTTC.

About this clone itself: At the DNA level, this CDR3 is encoded by other sequences in the same sample as well. This sequence joins TRBV6-5 and TRBJ2-7; 7 positions match TRBD2. The CDR3 has 15 amino acids. The V gene's germline CDR1 is MNHEY and CDR2 SVGAGI. V was pared by 0 bases and J by 0 bases, with 2 bases of the junction left unmatched. This chain's CDR3 is CASSYSSSGSYEQYF. CDR3 bases: TGTGCCAGCAGTTACTCCTCTAGCGGCTCCTACGAGCAGTACTTC.